This TCR beta chain was sequenced for a study of OX40 agonist ivuxolimab in advanced cancers. Regarding the study as a whole: At doses 0.1 to 3.0 mg/kg, CD4+ and CD8+ clones expanded.

Only a few counts were recorded for this clone. The target antigen is unknown. Sequenced by immunoSEQ multiplex PCR; TCRdb stores in-frame clones only, minus some. The sample includes about 70,000 clones, roughly 89% of them seen just once. The V end lost 3 bases, the J end lost 10 bases, and 13 bases lay between the germline ends. The CDR3 is 14 amino acids. Per germline, CDR1 MGHRA and CDR2 YSYEKL. Patients who had autoimmune disease history or got systemic immunosuppression were left out. The clonotype was recovered from an adult with an advanced solid tumor such as melanoma, head and neck, liver or kidney cancer. V usage is TRBV4-1 and J usage is TRBJ1-6; D is possibly TRBD1 (6 bases). The sequencing here drew on CD4+ or CD8+ T cells sorted from blood, taken in a trial of the OX40 agonist ivuxolimab. The CDR3 is CASSQVRGQSPLHF. CDR3 in DNA: TGCGCCAGCAGCCAGGTACGGGGGCAGTCACCCCTCCACTTT.